This TCR beta chain was sequenced in a study of OX40 agonist ivuxolimab in advanced cancers. The assay was immunoSEQ multiplex PCR, and TCRdb's table has in-frame clones only and misses some. The sample has some 14,000 clones, 64% seen once. The CDR3 has 16 residues. Trimming stripped 5 bases from V and 9 bases from J, with 23 bases between. CDR1 and CDR2 (germline): SGHVS, FQNEAQ. The chain employs TRBV7-8 and TRBJ1-5; D is undetermined. The sequenced sample was CD4+ or CD8+ T cells sorted from blood, obtained in a trial of the OX40 agonist ivuxolimab. The clonotype originates from an adult with an advanced solid tumor such as melanoma, head and neck, liver or kidney cancer. The CDR3, as DNA: TGTGCCAGCAGCCCCCCTGTAGGCGAAGGCCCATGGCCCCAGCATTTT. It yields the protein CASSPPVGEGPWPQHF.